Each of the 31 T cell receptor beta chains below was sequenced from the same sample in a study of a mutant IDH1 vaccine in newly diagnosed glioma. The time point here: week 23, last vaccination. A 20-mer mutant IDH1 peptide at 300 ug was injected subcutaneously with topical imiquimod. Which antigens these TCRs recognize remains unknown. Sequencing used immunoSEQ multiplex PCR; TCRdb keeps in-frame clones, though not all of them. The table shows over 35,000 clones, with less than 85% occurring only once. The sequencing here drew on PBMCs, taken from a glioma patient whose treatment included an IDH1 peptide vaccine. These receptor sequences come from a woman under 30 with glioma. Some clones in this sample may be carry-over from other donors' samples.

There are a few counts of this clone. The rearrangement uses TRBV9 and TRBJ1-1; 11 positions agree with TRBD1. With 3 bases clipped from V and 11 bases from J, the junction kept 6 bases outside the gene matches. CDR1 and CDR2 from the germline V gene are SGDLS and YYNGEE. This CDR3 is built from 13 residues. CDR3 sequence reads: CASSAGQGAAAFF. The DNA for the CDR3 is TGTGCCAGCAGCGCCGGACAGGGGGCAGCGGCTTTCTTT.

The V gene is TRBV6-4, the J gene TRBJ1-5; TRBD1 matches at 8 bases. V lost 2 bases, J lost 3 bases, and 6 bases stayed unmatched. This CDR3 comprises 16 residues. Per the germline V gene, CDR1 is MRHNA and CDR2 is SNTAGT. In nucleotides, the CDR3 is TGTGCCAGCAGTGACGAGACAGGGGATGCCAATCAGCCCCAGCATTTT. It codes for CASSDETGDANQPQHF.

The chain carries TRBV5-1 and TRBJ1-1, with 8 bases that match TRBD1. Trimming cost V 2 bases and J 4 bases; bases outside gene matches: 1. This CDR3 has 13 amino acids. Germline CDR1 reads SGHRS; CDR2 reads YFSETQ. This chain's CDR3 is CASSFGQGTEAFF. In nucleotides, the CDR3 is TGCGCCAGCAGCTTCGGACAGGGCACTGAAGCTTTCTTT.

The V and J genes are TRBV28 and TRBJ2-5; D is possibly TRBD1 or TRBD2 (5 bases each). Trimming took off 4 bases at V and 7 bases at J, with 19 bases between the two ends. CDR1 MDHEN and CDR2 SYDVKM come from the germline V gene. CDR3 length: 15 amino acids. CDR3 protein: CASSSPGRTSGTQYF. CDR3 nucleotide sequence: TGTGCCAGCAGTTCGCCGGGACGGACTTCTGGGACCCAGTACTTC.

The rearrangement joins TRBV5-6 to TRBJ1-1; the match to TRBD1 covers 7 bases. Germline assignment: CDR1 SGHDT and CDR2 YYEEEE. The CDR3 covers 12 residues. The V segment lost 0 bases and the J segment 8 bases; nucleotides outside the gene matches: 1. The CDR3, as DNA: TGTGCCAGCAGCTTGGGGGGACAGGAAGCTTTCTTT. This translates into CASSLGGQEAFF.

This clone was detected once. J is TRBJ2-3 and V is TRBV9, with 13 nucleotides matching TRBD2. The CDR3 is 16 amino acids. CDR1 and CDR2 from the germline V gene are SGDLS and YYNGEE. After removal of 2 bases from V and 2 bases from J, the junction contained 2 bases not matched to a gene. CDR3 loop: CASSVGTSGTTDTQYF. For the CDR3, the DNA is TGTGCCAGCAGCGTGGGGACTAGCGGGACCACAGATACGCAGTATTTT.

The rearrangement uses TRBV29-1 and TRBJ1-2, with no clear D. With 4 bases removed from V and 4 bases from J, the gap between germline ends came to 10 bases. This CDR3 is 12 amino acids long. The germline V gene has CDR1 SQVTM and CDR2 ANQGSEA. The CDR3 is CSVGRGSYGYTF. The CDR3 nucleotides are TGCAGCGTTGGCCGAGGGAGCTATGGCTACACCTTC.

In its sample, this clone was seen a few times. This chain's CDR3 is CATSRGHFPSGQPQHF. The CDR3 nucleotides are TGTGCCACCAGCAGAGGACACTTCCCCTCGGGTCAGCCCCAGCATTTT. This chain joins TRBV15 and TRBJ1-5; D gene ambiguous. V was shortened by 1 base and J by 6 bases, with 16 bases between the two germline ends. This CDR3 region has 16 residues. The germline CDR1 and CDR2 sequences are LNHNV and YYDKDF (reference sequence). Supplemented by reference TRBV15 and TRBJ1-5, the full variable domain reads DAMVIQNPRYQVTQFGKPVTLSCSQTLNHNVMYWYQQKSSQAPKLLFHYYDKDFNNEADTPDNFQSRRPNTSFCFLDIRSPGLGDTAMYLCATSRGHFPSGQPQHFGDGTRLSIL.

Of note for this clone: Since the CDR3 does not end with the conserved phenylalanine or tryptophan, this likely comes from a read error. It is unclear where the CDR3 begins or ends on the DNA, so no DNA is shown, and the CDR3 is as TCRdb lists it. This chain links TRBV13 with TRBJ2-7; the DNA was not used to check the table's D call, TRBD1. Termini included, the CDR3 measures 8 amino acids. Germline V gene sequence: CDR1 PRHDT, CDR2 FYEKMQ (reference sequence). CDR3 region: CASSPDTS.

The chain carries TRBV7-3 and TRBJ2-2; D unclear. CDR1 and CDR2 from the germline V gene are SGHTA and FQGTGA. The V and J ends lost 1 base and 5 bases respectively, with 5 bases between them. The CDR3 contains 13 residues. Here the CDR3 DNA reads TGTGCCAGCAGCTTAAAACGGACCGGGGAGCTGTTTTTT. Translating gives CASSLKRTGELFF.

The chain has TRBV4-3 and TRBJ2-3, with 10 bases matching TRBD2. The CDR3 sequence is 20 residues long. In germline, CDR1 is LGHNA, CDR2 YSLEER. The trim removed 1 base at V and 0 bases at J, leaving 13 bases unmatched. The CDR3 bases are TGCGCCAGCAGCCAAGTCCACATAGCGGGGGGACCATTTAGCACAGATACGCAGTATTTT. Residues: CASSQVHIAGGPFSTDTQYF.

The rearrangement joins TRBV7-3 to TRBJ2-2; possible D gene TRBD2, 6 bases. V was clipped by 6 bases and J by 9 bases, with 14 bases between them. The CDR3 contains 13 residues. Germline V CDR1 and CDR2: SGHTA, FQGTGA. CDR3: CASRLDRERELFF. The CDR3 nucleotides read TGTGCCAGCAGGTTGGACCGGGAGAGGGAGCTGTTTTTT.

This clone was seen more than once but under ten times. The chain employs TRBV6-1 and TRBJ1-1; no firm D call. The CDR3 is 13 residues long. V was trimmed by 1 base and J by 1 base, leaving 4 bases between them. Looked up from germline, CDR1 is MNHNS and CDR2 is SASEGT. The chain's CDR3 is CASSEVGNTEAFF. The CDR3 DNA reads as TGTGCCAGCAGTGAAGTCGGGAACACTGAAGCTTTCTTT.

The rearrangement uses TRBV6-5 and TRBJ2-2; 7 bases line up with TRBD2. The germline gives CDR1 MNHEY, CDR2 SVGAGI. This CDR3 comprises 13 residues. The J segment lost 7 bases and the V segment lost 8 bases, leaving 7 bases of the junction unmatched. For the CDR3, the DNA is TGTGCCAGCGGACTAGTCAGGAACGGGGAGCTGTTTTTT. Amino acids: CASGLVRNGELFF.

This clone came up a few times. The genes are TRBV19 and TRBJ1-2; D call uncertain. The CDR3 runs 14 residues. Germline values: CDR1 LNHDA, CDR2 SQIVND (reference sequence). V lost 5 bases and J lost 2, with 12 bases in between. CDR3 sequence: CASSFLHGNYGYTF. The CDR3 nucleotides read TGTGCCAGTAGTTTCCTACACGGGAACTATGGCTACACCTTC.

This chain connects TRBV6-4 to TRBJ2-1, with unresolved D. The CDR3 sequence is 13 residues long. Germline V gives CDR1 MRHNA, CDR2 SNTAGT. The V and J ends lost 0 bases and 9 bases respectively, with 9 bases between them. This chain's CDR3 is CASSDSAVGEQFF. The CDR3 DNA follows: TGTGCCAGCAGTGACTCAGCTGTGGGTGAGCAGTTCTTC.

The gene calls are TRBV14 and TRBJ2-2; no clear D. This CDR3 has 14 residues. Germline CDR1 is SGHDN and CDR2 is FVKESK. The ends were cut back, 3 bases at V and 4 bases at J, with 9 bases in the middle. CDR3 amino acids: CASSHRSFTGELFF. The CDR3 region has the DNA TGTGCCAGCAGCCATCGTTCTTTCACCGGGGAGCTGTTTTTT.

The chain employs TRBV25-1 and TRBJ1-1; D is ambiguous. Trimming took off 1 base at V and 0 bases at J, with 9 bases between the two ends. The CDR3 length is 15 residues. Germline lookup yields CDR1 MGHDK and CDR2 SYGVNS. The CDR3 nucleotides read TGTGCCAGCAGTGAATTGGGCAGTATGAACACTGAAGCTTTCTTT. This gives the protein CASSELGSMNTEAFF.

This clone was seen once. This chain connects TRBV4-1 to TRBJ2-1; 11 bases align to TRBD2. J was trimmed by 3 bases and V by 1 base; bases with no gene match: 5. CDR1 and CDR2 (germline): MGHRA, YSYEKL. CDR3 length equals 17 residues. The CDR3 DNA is TGCGCCAGCAGCCAAGTGCCCGGGACTAGCGGCTACAATGAGCAGTTCTTC. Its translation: CASSQVPGTSGYNEQFF.

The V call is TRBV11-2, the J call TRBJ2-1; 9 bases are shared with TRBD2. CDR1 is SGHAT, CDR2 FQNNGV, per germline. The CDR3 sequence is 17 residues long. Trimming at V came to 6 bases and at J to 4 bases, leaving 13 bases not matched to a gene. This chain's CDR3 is CASSSAFGGRVYNEQFF. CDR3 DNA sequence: TGTGCCAGCAGTTCGGCCTTTGGCGGGAGGGTATACAATGAGCAGTTCTTC. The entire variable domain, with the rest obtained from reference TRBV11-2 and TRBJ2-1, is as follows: EAGVAQSPRYKIIEKRQSVAFWCNPISGHATLYWYQQILGQGPKLLIQFQNNGVVDDSQLPKDRFSAERLKGVDSTLKIQPAKLEDSAVYLCASSSAFGGRVYNEQFFGPGTRLTVL.

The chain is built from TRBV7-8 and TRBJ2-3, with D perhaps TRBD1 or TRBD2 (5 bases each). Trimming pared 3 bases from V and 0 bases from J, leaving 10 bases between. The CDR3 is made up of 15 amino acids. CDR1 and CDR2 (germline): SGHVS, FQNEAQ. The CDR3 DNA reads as TGTGCCAGCAGCTTGAGGGGCGGGAGCACAGATACGCAGTATTTT. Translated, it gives CASSLRGGSTDTQYF.

CDR3 loop: CASSRLPTDTQYF. The CDR3 DNA sequence: TGTGCCAGCAGTCGACTGCCCACAGATACGCAGTATTTT. J is TRBJ2-3 and V is TRBV25-1, with D uncertain. The CDR3 extends over 13 amino acids. CDR1 is MGHDK and CDR2 is SYGVNS in the germline V gene. Trimming cost V 5 bases and J 2 bases, with 8 bases left between them.

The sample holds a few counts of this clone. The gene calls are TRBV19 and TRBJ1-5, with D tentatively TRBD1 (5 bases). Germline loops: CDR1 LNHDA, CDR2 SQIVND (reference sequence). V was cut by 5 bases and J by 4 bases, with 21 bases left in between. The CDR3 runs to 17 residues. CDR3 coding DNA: TGTGCCAGTAGTGTTTCGACCGGGACGACGGGAAATCAGCCCCAGCATTTT. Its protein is CASSVSTGTTGNQPQHF. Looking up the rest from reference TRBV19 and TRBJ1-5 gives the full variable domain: DGGITQSPKYLFRKEGQNVTLSCEQNLNHDAMYWYRQDPGQGLRLIYYSQIVNDFQKGDIAEGYSVSREKKESFPLTVTSAQKNPTAFYLCASSVSTGTTGNQPQHFGDGTRLSIL.

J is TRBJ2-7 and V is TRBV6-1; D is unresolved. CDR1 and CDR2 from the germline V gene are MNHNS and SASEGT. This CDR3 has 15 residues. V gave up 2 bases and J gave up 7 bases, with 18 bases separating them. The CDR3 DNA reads TGTGCCAGCAGTGAATTGTCCGCATTACTTCTTGAGCAGTACTTC. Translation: CASSELSALLLEQYF.

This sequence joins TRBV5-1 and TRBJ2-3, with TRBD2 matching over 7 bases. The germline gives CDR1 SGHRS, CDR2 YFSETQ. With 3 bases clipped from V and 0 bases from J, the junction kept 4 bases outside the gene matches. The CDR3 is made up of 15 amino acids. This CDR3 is CASSSGLESTDTQYF. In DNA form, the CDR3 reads TGCGCCAGCAGCTCCGGACTAGAGAGCACAGATACGCAGTATTTT.

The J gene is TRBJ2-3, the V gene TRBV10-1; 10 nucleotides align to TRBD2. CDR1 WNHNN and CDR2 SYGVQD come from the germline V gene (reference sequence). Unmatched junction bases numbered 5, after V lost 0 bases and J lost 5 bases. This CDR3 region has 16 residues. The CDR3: CASSESRGLAQDTQYF. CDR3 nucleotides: TGCGCCAGCAGTGAGTCACGGGGACTAGCGCAAGATACGCAGTATTTT.

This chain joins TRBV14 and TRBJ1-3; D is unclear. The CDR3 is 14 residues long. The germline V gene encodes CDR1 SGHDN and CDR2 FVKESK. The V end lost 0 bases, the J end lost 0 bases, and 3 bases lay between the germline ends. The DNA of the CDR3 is TGTGCCAGCAGCCAAGACATCTCTGGAAACACCATATATTTT. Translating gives CASSQDISGNTIYF.

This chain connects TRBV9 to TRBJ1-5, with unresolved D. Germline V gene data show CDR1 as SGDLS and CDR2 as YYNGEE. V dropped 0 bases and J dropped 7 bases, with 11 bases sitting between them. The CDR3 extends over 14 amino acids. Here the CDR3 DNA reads TGTGCCAGCAGCGTAGGCCGGGAGCGGCAGCCCCAGCATTTT. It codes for CASSVGRERQPQHF.

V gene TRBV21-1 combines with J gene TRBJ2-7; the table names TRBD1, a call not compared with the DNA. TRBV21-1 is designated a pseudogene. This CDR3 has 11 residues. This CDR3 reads CASSPIYEQYF. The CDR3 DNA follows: TGTGCCAGCAGCCCAATCTACGAGCAGTACTTC.

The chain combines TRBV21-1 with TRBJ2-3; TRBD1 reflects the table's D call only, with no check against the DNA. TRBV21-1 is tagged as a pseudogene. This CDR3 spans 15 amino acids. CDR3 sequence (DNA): TGTGCCAGCACCCTACCGGGACAGGTCACAGATACGCAGTATTTT. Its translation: CASTLPGQVTDTQYF.

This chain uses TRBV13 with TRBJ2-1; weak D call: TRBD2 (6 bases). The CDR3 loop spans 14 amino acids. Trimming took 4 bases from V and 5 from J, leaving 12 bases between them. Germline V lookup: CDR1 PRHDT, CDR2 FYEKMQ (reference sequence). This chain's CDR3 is CASSYGGNDNEQFF. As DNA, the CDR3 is TGTGCCAGCAGCTACGGCGGGAACGACAATGAGCAGTTCTTC.